The clone carrying this TCR beta chain turned up a few times. Its specificity is not known. The sample originates from a study of vaccination and CD4 T cells after COVID-19. Study-wide background: Collection of post-vaccine samples followed dose two by a median about 75 days, spanning a range of 14 to 241. Control cultures were given a CEFX pool, an HIV-1 Nef pool, or no peptide. Study-wide results and caveats: SARS-CoV-2-reactive clonotype medians increased from around 20 to 38, not significantly. A median about 90% of convalescent patients' SARS-CoV-2-reactive clones emerged only after vaccination.

Cultured CD4+ T-cell DNA underwent Oncomine TCR Beta short-read sequencing. MiXCR was run by TCRdb on the PCR reads, yielding one entry per CDR3 protein. The sample contains approximately 15,000 distinct CDR3 sequences, roughly 52% of which appear only once. The junction had 6 bases not matched to a gene; V was cut back by 3 bases and J by 5 bases. The CDR3 totals 15 residues. Germline values: CDR1 SGHVS, CDR2 FQNEAQ. Treatment denoted: roughly nine-day PBMC culture with coronavirus spike peptide pools or control peptides (ViraFEST assay). The source is a human donor who had recovered from COVID-19. The material was CD4+ T cells from blood, cultured in vitro, obtained before SARS-CoV-2 vaccination. V gene TRBV7-8 combines with J gene TRBJ2-2, with TRBD2 matching over 7 bases. Here the CDR3 reads CASSFRAGYTGELFF. The CDR3 bases are TGTGCCAGCAGCTTCCGAGCGGGATATACCGGGGAGCTGTTTTTT. The full variable domain, with the rest looked up from reference TRBV7-8 and TRBJ2-2, is GAGVSQSPRYKVAKRGQDVALRCDPISGHVSLFWYQQALGQGPEFLTYFQNEAQLDKSGLPSDRFFAERPEGSVSTLKIQRTQQEDSAVYLCASSFRAGYTGELFFGEGSRLTVL.